A selection of T cell receptor beta chains follows, all from one sample in a study of liver allograft versus peripheral blood T cells. MiXCR, run by TCRdb on the reads, gives a single entry per CDR3 protein. The sample contains roughly 7,000 distinct CDR3 sequences, roughly 18% of which appear only once. Receptors originate from a human patient who had a liver transplant. Some T cells may be provided by the graft donor. Both conserved end residues are part of each CDR3. The order of the fields is J gene, V gene, D gene, clone size, CDR3 protein, CDR3 DNA. A D gene is named only where the DNA matches it firmly. Where a row states a size, it is once, few, many or the class of an expanded clone; other rows omit it.

J gene: TRBJ1-4
V gene: TRBV6-1
D gene: TRBD1
clone size: few
CDR3 protein: CASSEDRGANEKLFF
CDR3 DNA: TGTGCCAGCAGTGAAGACAGGGGTGCGAATGAAAAACTGTTTTTT

J gene: TRBJ1-1
V gene: TRBV7-9
D gene: .
clone size: many
CDR3 protein: CASSLQGMNTEAFF
CDR3 DNA: TGTGCCAGCAGCCTACAGGGAATGAACACTGAAGCTTTCTTT

J gene: TRBJ2-7
V gene: TRBV5-4
D gene: .
clone size: few
CDR3 protein: CASSSSPGAYEQYF
CDR3 DNA: TGTGCCAGCAGCTCCAGTCCCGGGGCCTACGAGCAGTACTTC

J gene: TRBJ2-5
V gene: TRBV9
D gene: TRBD2
clone size: .
CDR3 protein: CASSPPSGGGKETQYF
CDR3 DNA: TGTGCCAGCAGCCCCCCATCGGGGGGGGGCAAAGAGACCCAGTACTTC

J gene: TRBJ1-1
V gene: TRBV7-9
D gene: .
clone size: .
CDR3 protein: CASSLSGEAFRTGKNTEAFF
CDR3 DNA: TGTGCCAGCAGCTTAAGTGGAGAAGCTTTTAGAACAGGCAAGAACACTGAAGCTTTCTTT

J gene: TRBJ1-1
V gene: TRBV27
D gene: .
clone size: many
CDR3 protein: CASSLRGSEAFF
CDR3 DNA: TGTGCCAGCAGTTTACGGGGGTCTGAAGCTTTCTTT

J gene: TRBJ1-2
V gene: TRBV6-5
D gene: .
clone size: .
CDR3 protein: CASRDNGDSYGYTF
CDR3 DNA: TGTGCCAGCAGGGACAACGGAGATAGCTATGGCTACACCTTC

J gene: TRBJ2-7
V gene: TRBV2
D gene: .
clone size: .
CDR3 protein: CASEGIGTSEQYF
CDR3 DNA: TGTGCCAGCGAGGGGATCGGCACTAGCGAGCAGTACTTC

J gene: TRBJ1-5
V gene: TRBV19
D gene: TRBD1
clone size: many
CDR3 protein: CASSRDSNSNQPQHF
CDR3 DNA: TGTGCCAGTAGTCGGGACAGTAATAGCAATCAGCCCCAGCATTTT

J gene: TRBJ2-7
V gene: TRBV13
D gene: TRBD1
clone size: .
CDR3 protein: CASSRSGTGAAEQYF
CDR3 DNA: TGTGCCAGCAGCCGATCCGGGACAGGGGCCGCAGAGCAGTACTTC

J gene: TRBJ1-1
V gene: TRBV19
D gene: TRBD1
clone size: medium-sized
CDR3 protein: CASSVKGAPNTEAFF
CDR3 DNA: TGTGCCAGTAGCGTAAAGGGGGCACCAAACACTGAAGCTTTCTTT

J gene: TRBJ2-7
V gene: TRBV27
D gene: .
clone size: many
CDR3 protein: CASSPNQNEQYF
CDR3 DNA: TGTGCCAGCAGCCCGAACCAAAACGAGCAGTACTTC

J gene: TRBJ1-4
V gene: TRBV6-5
D gene: .
clone size: many
CDR3 protein: CASSRALGGKELFF
CDR3 DNA: TGTGCCAGCAGCCGGGCCCTAGGGGGGAAGGAACTGTTTTTT

J gene: TRBJ2-1
V gene: TRBV6-1
D gene: TRBD1
clone size: .
CDR3 protein: CASRGTDYNEQFF
CDR3 DNA: TGTGCCAGCAGAGGGACAGACTACAATGAGCAGTTCTTC

J gene: TRBJ1-2
V gene: TRBV28
D gene: .
clone size: many
CDR3 protein: CASSFLGDSYGYTF
CDR3 DNA: TGTGCCAGCAGTTTTTTGGGTGATTCATATGGCTACACCTTC

J gene: TRBJ1-5
V gene: TRBV18
D gene: TRBD1
clone size: medium-sized
CDR3 protein: CASSPNRGLNQPQHF
CDR3 DNA: TGTGCCAGCTCTCCTAACAGGGGGCTAAATCAGCCCCAGCATTTT

J gene: TRBJ1-5
V gene: TRBV6-2/TRBV6-3
D gene: TRBD1
clone size: many
CDR3 protein: CASSYGTGSQPQHF
CDR3 DNA: TGTGCCAGCAGTTACGGGACAGGGAGTCAGCCCCAGCATTTT

J gene: TRBJ1-5
V gene: TRBV6-1
D gene: .
clone size: many
CDR3 protein: CASSPDALERPQHF
CDR3 DNA: TGTGCCAGCAGTCCCGATGCATTGGAACGTCCCCAGCATTTT

J gene: TRBJ2-2
V gene: TRBV12-3/TRBV12-4
D gene: .
clone size: .
CDR3 protein: CASSLGGWTGELFF
CDR3 DNA: TGTGCCAGCAGTTTAGGGGGTTGGACCGGGGAGCTGTTTTTT

J gene: TRBJ2-7
V gene: TRBV30
D gene: .
clone size: many
CDR3 protein: CAWGKGGYEQYF
CDR3 DNA: TGTGCCTGGGGGAAGGGGGGCTACGAGCAGTACTTC

J gene: TRBJ2-1
V gene: TRBV20-1
D gene: TRBD2
clone size: .
CDR3 protein: CSAIRTRTYNEQFF
CDR3 DNA: TGCAGTGCTATCCGGACTAGAACCTACAATGAGCAGTTCTTC

J gene: TRBJ2-7
V gene: TRBV6-6
D gene: .
clone size: many
CDR3 protein: CASSYWEVSSYEQYF
CDR3 DNA: TGTGCCAGCAGTTACTGGGAGGTAAGCTCCTACGAGCAGTACTTC

J gene: TRBJ1-1
V gene: TRBV6-6
D gene: .
clone size: medium-sized
CDR3 protein: CASSRTSETGVPFF
CDR3 DNA: TGTGCCAGCAGTCGTACTTCCGAGACAGGAGTCCCTTTCTTT